The 20 T cell receptor beta chains given below trace back to one sample, sequenced in a study of cytomegalovirus exposure and HLA in healthy donors. PCR amplification relied on 60 Vbeta primers (plus 13 Jbeta primers). TCRdb keeps only in-frame clones here, not all; method: immunoSEQ multiplex PCR. Its table lists approximately 110,000 clones. The sequencing input was PBMCs. These receptors all stem from a man aged 25 to 40 in good health and CMV-seronegative.

The genes are TRBV28 and TRBJ1-1, with D tentatively TRBD1 (6 bases). V lost 5 bases and J 0 bases, leaving 10 bases between the germline ends. The germline V gene has CDR1 MDHEN and CDR2 SYDVKM. This CDR3 has 14 amino acids. The CDR3 region is CASSLTGLNTEAFF. In nucleotides, the CDR3 is TGTGCCAGCAGTCTCACAGGGTTGAACACTGAAGCTTTCTTT.

The rearrangement joins TRBV6-1 to TRBJ2-5; TRBD2 aligns across 9 bases. The V and J ends lost 4 bases and 4 bases, in that order; junction bases with no gene match: 4. Germline values: CDR1 MNHNS, CDR2 SASEGT. This CDR3 is 14 amino acids long. The CDR3 here is CASSVSLAGETQYF. The CDR3 DNA follows: TGTGCCAGCAGTGTATCACTAGCGGGAGAGACCCAGTACTTC.

The chain carries TRBV27 and TRBJ1-1, with D unclear. The CDR3 spans 14 residues. CDR1 is MNHEY, CDR2 SMNVEV, per germline (reference sequence). Trimming took off 6 bases at V and 0 bases at J, with 11 bases between the two ends. CDR3 sequence reads: CASSKREMNTEAFF. The DNA of the CDR3 is TGTGCCAGCAGCAAACGCGAGATGAACACTGAAGCTTTCTTT.

The chain links TRBV7-3 to TRBJ2-1, with TRBD2 identical over 9 bases. Germline CDR1 SGHTA, CDR2 FQGTGA. V shed 5 bases, J shed 4 bases, and the junction held 6 bases outside the gene matches. This CDR3 spans 15 amino acids. The CDR3: CASSPLAGKYNEQFF. The CDR3 DNA is TGTGCCAGCAGCCCCCTAGCGGGAAAGTACAATGAGCAGTTCTTC. The variable domain in full, with the rest retrieved from reference TRBV7-3 and TRBJ2-1, is GAGVSQTPSNKVTEKGKYVELRCDPISGHTALYWYRQSLGQGPEFLIYFQGTGAADDSGLPNDRFFAVRPEGSVSTLKIQRTERGDSAVYLCASSPLAGKYNEQFFGPGTRLTVL.

A remark on this clone: Other nucleotide sequences in the sample specify the same CDR3. V is TRBV5-1 and J is TRBJ2-2; 7 bases line up with TRBD1. The germline V gene encodes CDR1 SGHRS and CDR2 YFSETQ. The ends lost 5 bases at V and 4 bases at J; junction bases unmatched: 8. The CDR3 has 15 residues. The CDR3 is CASSDRQGLTGELFF. CDR3 DNA sequence: TGCGCCAGCAGTGACAGACAGGGCCTCACCGGGGAGCTGTTTTTT. Using reference TRBV5-1 and TRBJ2-2 for the parts outside the CDR3, the full variable domain is KAGVTQTPRYLIKTRGQQVTLSCSPISGHRSVSWYQQTPGQGLQFLFEYFSETQRNKGNFPGRFSGRQFSNSRSEMNVSTLELGDSALYLCASSDRQGLTGELFFGEGSRLTVL.

V and J are TRBV30 and TRBJ2-3, with 7 bases that match TRBD2. The trim removed 1 base at V and 5 bases at J, leaving 6 bases unmatched. The CDR3 contains 14 residues. Per germline, CDR1 GTSNPN and CDR2 SVGIG (reference sequence). CDR3 sequence (DNA): TGTGCCTGGAGTGGTGCGGGAGCCAAAGATACGCAGTATTTT. This sequence encodes CAWSGAGAKDTQYF. The whole variable domain, remainder taken from reference TRBV30 and TRBJ2-3, is SQTIHQWPATLVQPVGSPLSLECTVEGTSNPNLYWYRQAAGRGLQLLFYSVGIGQISSEVPQNLSASRPQDRQFILSSKKLLLSDSGFYLCAWSGAGAKDTQYFGPGTRLTVL.

Points on this clone: A junction boundary mismatches the germline segment, possibly from a read error. The sample carries other DNA sequences with the same CDR3. This sequence joins TRBV7-7 and TRBJ2-2, with a weak D call TRBD2 (6 bases). The CDR3 covers 13 residues. Germline assignment: CDR1 SSHAT and CDR2 FNYEAQ (reference sequence). Written as DNA, the CDR3 is TGTGCTAGCAGCAGGGACTCCACCGGGGAGCTGTTTTTT. This translates into CASSRDSTGELFF.

The chain joins TRBV15 to TRBJ2-3, with 10 bases aligning to TRBD2. V was pared by 3 bases and J by 2 bases, with 5 bases of the junction left unmatched. The CDR3 totals 16 residues. Germline V lookup: CDR1 LNHNV, CDR2 YYDKDF (reference sequence). The CDR3 loop reads CATSRTSGSLTDTQYF. As DNA, the CDR3 is TGTGCCACCAGCAGGACTAGCGGGTCCCTCACAGATACGCAGTATTTT.

The chain links TRBV28 to TRBJ1-6; D gene ambiguous. The CDR3 spans 15 residues. Germline V gives CDR1 MDHEN, CDR2 SYDVKM. Deletions cut 6 bases from V and 7 bases from J, with 16 bases between. CDR3 protein: CASRPRPLGNSPLHF. The CDR3 nucleotides are TGTGCCAGCAGACCAAGACCCCTGGGCAATTCACCCCTCCACTTT.

V is TRBV4-2 and J is TRBJ2-3, with D hard to call. Trimming took off 5 bases at V and 3 bases at J, with 3 bases between the two ends. Germline V gives CDR1 LGHNA, CDR2 YNFKEQ. CDR3 length equals 11 residues. Here the CDR3 reads CASSSTDTQYF. The CDR3 DNA reads TGTGCCAGCAGCTCAACAGATACGCAGTATTTT.

The chain combines TRBV7-3 with TRBJ2-2; maybe TRBD2 (6 bases). There are 13 residues in the CDR3. CDR1 is SGHTA and CDR2 is FQGTGA in the germline V gene. Trimming took 4 bases from V and 6 from J, leaving 9 bases between them. CDR3 DNA: TGTGCCAGCAGCTCCCAGCGGGCCGGGGAGCTGTTTTTT. This encodes CASSSQRAGELFF.

The chain is built from TRBV13 and TRBJ2-7; 10 nucleotides agree with TRBD2. The V gene end was trimmed by 1 base and the J gene end by 2 bases; junction bases not matched to a gene: 5. The CDR3 has 16 residues. Germline values: CDR1 PRHDT, CDR2 FYEKMQ (reference sequence). DNA of the CDR3: TGTGCCAGCAGCTTAGCACCTAGCGGGGGCCCCTACGAGCAGTACTTC. Amino acids: CASSLAPSGGPYEQYF.

The CDR3 DNA sequence: TGTGCCAGCTCACCTCAACAGGGGGCAAGCAATCAGCCCCAGCATTTT. It encodes CASSPQQGASNQPQHF. The gene calls are TRBV18 and TRBJ1-5; TRBD1 aligns across 9 bases. Germline V gene sequence: CDR1 KGHSH, CDR2 LQKENI. Trimming cost V 3 bases and J 1 base; bases outside gene matches: 4. CDR3 length: 16 residues.

V gene TRBV4-3 combines with J gene TRBJ2-3, with a weak D call TRBD2 (7 bases). In germline, CDR1 is LGHNA, CDR2 YSLEER. The CDR3 runs 19 residues. V dropped 1 base and J dropped 4 bases, with 24 bases sitting between them. The DNA of the CDR3 is TGCGCCAGCAGCCAAGCCCTCCCTGGGGGCGGGAGTGTCGCAGATACGCAGTATTTT. Protein: CASSQALPGGGSVADTQYF.

The J gene is TRBJ2-7, the V gene TRBV9, with D unclear. Trimming removed 0 bases at V and 2 bases at J, with 12 bases between. This CDR3 has 15 residues. Per germline, CDR1 SGDLS and CDR2 YYNGEE. CDR3 in amino acids: CASSVAGGPPYEQYF. The CDR3 coding sequence is TGTGCCAGCAGCGTAGCTGGTGGGCCTCCCTACGAGCAGTACTTC.

This chain joins TRBV19 and TRBJ2-7; 7 nucleotides match TRBD2. V shed 2 bases and J 0 bases; nucleotides not matched to a gene: 1. CDR3 size: 14 residues. CDR1 LNHDA and CDR2 SQIVND come from the germline V gene (reference sequence). This CDR3 reads CASSITSDSYEQYF. The CDR3 nucleotides are TGTGCCAGTAGTATAACTAGCGACTCCTACGAGCAGTACTTC.

The chain carries TRBV14 and TRBJ2-3, with a possible D match to TRBD1 (5 bases). Trimming cost V 1 base and J 0 bases, with 8 bases left between them. Germline loops: CDR1 SGHDN, CDR2 FVKESK. The CDR3 is 15 amino acids. CDR3 in amino acids: CASSQVRVSTDTQYF. Written as DNA, the CDR3 is TGTGCCAGCAGCCAAGTCAGGGTCAGCACAGATACGCAGTATTTT. Filled out from reference TRBV14 and TRBJ2-3, the complete variable domain reads EAGVTQFPSHSVIEKGQTVTLRCDPISGHDNLYWYRRVMGKEIKFLLHFVKESKQDESGMPNNRFLAERTGGTYSTLKVQPAELEDSGVYFCASSQVRVSTDTQYFGPGTRLTVL.

The chain carries TRBV28 and TRBJ2-1, with D perhaps TRBD2 (6 bases). Germline CDR1 MDHEN, CDR2 SYDVKM. V dropped 5 bases and J dropped 9 bases, with 17 bases sitting between them. This CDR3 spans 14 amino acids. CDR3 sequence reads: CASSILAVGSEQFF. Written as DNA, the CDR3 is TGTGCCAGCAGTATACTAGCAGTCGGGTCTGAGCAGTTCTTC.

V and J are TRBV27 and TRBJ2-3, with TRBD1 matching over 9 bases. The V gene's germline CDR1 is MNHEY and CDR2 SMNVEV (reference sequence). The CDR3 totals 15 residues. The ends lost 2 bases at V and 6 bases at J; junction bases unmatched: 6. The CDR3: CASSLIRDRVDTQYF. As DNA, the CDR3 is TGTGCCAGCAGTTTAATCCGGGACAGGGTTGATACGCAGTATTTT.

The V and J genes are TRBV6-4 and TRBJ2-2; 10 nucleotides align to TRBD2. V trimming: 5 bases; J trimming: 7 bases; junction bases outside the gene matches: 16. The CDR3 contains 18 residues. The V gene's germline CDR1 is MRHNA and CDR2 SNTAGT. CDR3 coding DNA: TGTGCCAGCAGTATCTCAGAGGCTAGCGGGAGTGCGGTCGGGGAGCTGTTTTTT. It is translated as CASSISEASGSAVGELFF.